Below, one T cell receptor beta chain is given with its context. What it recognizes is unknown. With 4 bases removed from V and 8 bases from J, the gap between germline ends came to 14 bases. The CDR3 sequence is 13 residues long. Germline V gene sequence: CDR1 SGDLS, CDR2 YYNGEE. As for time point: cycle 4 day 1 (C4D1), after 5 to 7 weeks of nivolumab. All trial patients relapsed after autologous stem cell transplantation. Classification of best responses gave complete response, partial response or progressive disease. Measured with immunoSEQ multiplex PCR; TCRdb has only the in-frame clones, and not every one. The data hold some 58,000 clones, with less than 95% observed a single time. The sample belongs to a study of PD-1 blockade in classical Hodgkin lymphoma. Study-wide results and limits: Diversity in CD4+ TCRs, unlike that measured in CD8+ TCRs, had risen significantly by C4D1. Complete responders showed a baseline diversity that resembled the diversity of newly diagnosed patients. Healthy donors reportedly exceeded newly diagnosed patients in baseline TCR diversity.

The origin of this receptor is a human donor with classical Hodgkin lymphoma. The specimen was peripheral blood mononuclear cells (PBMCs), collected before the fourth cycle of nivolumab. V is TRBV9 and J is TRBJ2-3; D may match TRBD1 or TRBD2 (5 bases each). CDR3 region: CASSTGTLATQYF. CDR3 in DNA: TGTGCCAGCAGCACCGGGACCCTTGCTACGCAGTATTTT.